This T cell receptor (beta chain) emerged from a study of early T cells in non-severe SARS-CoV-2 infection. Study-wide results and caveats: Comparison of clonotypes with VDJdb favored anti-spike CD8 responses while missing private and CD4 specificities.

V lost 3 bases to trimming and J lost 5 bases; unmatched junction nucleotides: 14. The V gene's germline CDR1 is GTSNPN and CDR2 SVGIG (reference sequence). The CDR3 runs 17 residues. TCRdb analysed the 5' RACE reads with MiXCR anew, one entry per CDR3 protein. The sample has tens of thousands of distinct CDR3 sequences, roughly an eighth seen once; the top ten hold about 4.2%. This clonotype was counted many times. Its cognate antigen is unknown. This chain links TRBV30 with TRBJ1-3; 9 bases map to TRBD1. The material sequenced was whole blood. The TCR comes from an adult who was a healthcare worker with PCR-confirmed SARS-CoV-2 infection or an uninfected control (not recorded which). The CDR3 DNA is TGTGCCTGGAGGACCGACGCCGGACAGGGGCACAGAAACACCATATATTTT. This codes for CAWRTDAGQGHRNTIYF.